This T cell receptor (beta chain) was sequenced during a study of blood T cell repertoires in COVID-19. Study-wide background: Collection of acute and convalescent COVID-19 samples took place in the United States, Italy and Spain. Nucleic acid was either cDNA or gDNA, and it came from T cells, B-cell-depleted T cells, or PBMCs.

This CDR3 spans 16 amino acids. Germline CDR1 reads KGHDR; CDR2 reads SFDVKD. The ends lost 3 bases at V and 0 bases at J; junction bases unmatched: 4. Source study methods: Estimation of nucleated cell counts was performed using reference gene primer amplification. TCRdb keeps only in-frame clones here, not all; method: immunoSEQ multiplex PCR. V and J calls plus clone size are reproduced from that table; the DNA served to infer D and trimming. This sample carries 130,000 or so clones, approximately 87% of them seen once, and the ten largest clones take 7.6%. V usage is TRBV24-1 and J usage is TRBJ2-1, with 7 bases identical to TRBD1. Source material: peripheral blood. This TCR was sampled from a middle-aged man with acute or convalescent COVID-19. For the CDR3, the DNA is TGTGCCACCAGTGATCGAGGGGGCTCCTCCTACAATGAGCAGTTCTTC. This encodes CATSDRGGSSYNEQFF.